A single sample is the source of the 15 T cell receptor beta chains below, sequenced in a study of blood T cell repertoires in COVID-19. The assay was immunoSEQ multiplex PCR, and TCRdb's table has in-frame clones only and misses some. Of roughly 140,000 clones listed, approximately 86% are singletons. The source material was peripheral blood. The receptor source for this set is a human donor in a cohort sampled during active COVID-19.

This chain connects TRBV15 to TRBJ2-7; 9 bases are a match to TRBD1. The CDR3 consists of 16 residues. J gave up 4 bases and V 0 bases, and 7 bases lay outside the gene matches. Per the germline V gene, CDR1 is LNHNV and CDR2 is YYDKDF (reference sequence). CDR3 protein: CATSREGGTGQYEQYF. The CDR3 bases are TGTGCCACCAGCAGAGAGGGAGGGACAGGGCAATACGAGCAGTACTTC.

The gene calls are TRBV7-2 and TRBJ2-5; TRBD1 matches 8 bases. V gave up 3 bases and J gave up 4 bases; unmatched junction bases: 4. Germline CDR1 and CDR2: SGHTA and FQGNSA. The CDR3 has 14 residues. CDR3 residues: CASSFGQGRETQYF. The CDR3 DNA reads as TGTGCCAGCAGCTTCGGACAGGGTCGAGAGACCCAGTACTTC.

The V gene is TRBV7-8, the J gene TRBJ2-1; 10 nucleotides match TRBD2. This CDR3 is 14 amino acids long. Germline-derived CDR1 and CDR2 are SGHVS and FQNEAQ. Losses at the gene ends were 5 bases for V and 8 bases for J; bases not matched to a gene: 6. The CDR3 region has the DNA TGTGCCAGCAGCCCTGGACTAGCGGACTATGAGCAGTTCTTC. This gives the protein CASSPGLADYEQFF.

This rearrangement joins TRBV25-1 to TRBJ2-6; TRBD1 agrees at 10 bases. The V segment lost 6 bases and the J segment 2 bases; nucleotides outside the gene matches: 4. The germline gives CDR1 MGHDK, CDR2 SYGVNS. This CDR3 contains 16 residues. CDR3 sequence: CASRGQGRAGANVLTF. For the CDR3, the DNA is TGTGCCAGCAGGGGACAGGGGAGGGCTGGGGCCAACGTCCTGACTTTC.

The chain has TRBV12-3 or TRBV12-4 and TRBJ1-1, with D unclear. V dropped 3 bases and J dropped 5 bases, with 10 bases sitting between them. This CDR3 contains 13 residues. The CDR3 reads CASSFFTETEAFF. DNA of the CDR3: TGTGCCAGCAGTTTCTTTACGGAGACTGAAGCTTTCTTT.

V usage is TRBV19 and J usage is TRBJ1-1, with D perhaps TRBD1 (6 bases). The CDR3 consists of 13 residues. CDR1 LNHDA and CDR2 SQIVND come from the germline V gene (reference sequence). Trimming cost V 6 bases and J 3 bases, with 11 bases left between them. This chain's CDR3 is CASRQGFDTEAFF. The DNA for the CDR3 is TGTGCCAGTAGACAGGGTTTTGACACTGAAGCTTTCTTT.

The chain joins TRBV5-4 to TRBJ1-6; tentative D call: TRBD1 (5 bases). Germline V CDR1 and CDR2: SGHNT, YYREEE (reference sequence). This CDR3 has 15 residues. Trimming stripped 0 bases from V and 7 bases from J, with 11 bases between. CDR3 bases: TGTGCCAGCAGCTTGGCCCGGCAGGGAAATTCACCCCTCCACTTT. Its translation is CASSLARQGNSPLHF.

This chain connects TRBV6-2 or TRBV6-3 to TRBJ1-1, with a tentative D call TRBD1 (6 bases). The germline V and J ends were trimmed by 4 bases and 4 bases, with 22 bases remaining between them. CDR1 is MNHEY and CDR2 is SVGEGT in the germline V gene. The CDR3 is 17 amino acids. CDR3 DNA sequence: TGTGCCAGCAGTTCCCCTTTGGTAGGGGGGGCCGGCACTGAAGCTTTCTTT. Amino acid sequence: CASSSPLVGGAGTEAFF.

The rearrangement uses TRBV3-1 (or the pseudogene TRBV3-2) and TRBJ2-7; 7 bases line up with TRBD2. Germline V gene lookup returns CDR1 LGHDT and CDR2 YNNKEL (reference sequence). The CDR3 runs 15 residues. With V trimmed by 1 base and J by 4 bases, 7 bases remained unmatched. In DNA, the CDR3 is TGTGCCAGCAGCCAAGGACTAGCATCTATATACGAGCAGTACTTC. Its protein is CASSQGLASIYEQYF.

This clone occurred a few times. The chain recombines TRBV6-5 with TRBJ2-2; tentative D call: TRBD1 (6 bases). CDR3 length equals 15 residues. Germline CDR1 reads MNHEY; CDR2 reads SVGAGI. The germline V and J ends were trimmed by 9 bases and 2 bases, with 16 bases remaining between them. The CDR3 sequence: CASREGVANTGELFF. The CDR3 DNA reads as TGTGCCAGTCGAGAGGGGGTCGCTAACACCGGGGAGCTGTTTTTT.

This chain joins TRBV2 and TRBJ1-4; no clear D gene. V lost 1 base and J lost 4, with 7 bases in between. CDR1 and CDR2 (germline): SNHLY, FYNNEI. The CDR3 is 14 residues long. DNA of the CDR3: TGTGCCAGCAGTGAAGGAGGACTTAATGAAAAACTGTTTTTT. Residues: CASSEGGLNEKLFF.

The rearrangement joins TRBV15 to TRBJ1-6; TRBD1 is a possible D gene (5 bases). Trimming pared 0 bases from V and 10 bases from J, leaving 16 bases between. The CDR3 extends over 16 amino acids. CDR1 LNHNV and CDR2 YYDKDF come from the germline V gene (reference sequence). CDR3 loop: CATSRDYGGTSSPLHF. CDR3 DNA: TGTGCCACCAGCAGAGATTACGGAGGGACTTCCTCACCCCTCCACTTT.

This chain connects TRBV19 to TRBJ2-7, with 7 bases aligning to TRBD1. CDR3 length: 14 amino acids. Trimming took 5 bases from V and 2 from J; bases not matched to a gene: 6. Germline V gene data show CDR1 as LNHDA and CDR2 as SQIVND (reference sequence). Here the CDR3 reads CASSAPGQPYEQYF. CDR3 nucleotide sequence: TGTGCCAGTAGTGCCCCGGGACAGCCCTACGAGCAGTACTTC.

V is TRBV27 and J is TRBJ2-3, with D tentatively TRBD1 (5 bases). The V end lost 8 bases, the J end lost 6 bases, and 15 bases lay between the germline ends. The CDR3 covers 13 residues. Germline V gene sequence: CDR1 MNHEY, CDR2 SMNVEV (reference sequence). As DNA, the CDR3 is TGTGCCAGCGCCCGGACACGATATGATACGCAGTATTTT. Its protein product is CASARTRYDTQYF.

This chain links TRBV6-5 with TRBJ2-7; 9 nucleotides agree with TRBD1. V lost 4 bases, J lost 3 bases, and 7 bases stayed unmatched. The CDR3 has 15 residues. Germline-derived CDR1 and CDR2 are MNHEY and SVGAGI. In DNA form, the CDR3 reads TGTGCCAGCAGTTCGCCGGGACAGGGCTACTACGAGCAGTACTTC. Amino acids: CASSSPGQGYYEQYF.